This TCR beta chain was sequenced for a study of technical replicates of blood from four donors. The repertoire was sequenced with immunoSEQ multiplex PCR; TCRdb's copy has only in-frame clones and lacks some. The sample has around 62,000 clones, around 97% seen once. This CDR3 has 11 residues. The ends lost 4 bases at V and 12 bases at J; junction bases unmatched: 4. In germline, CDR1 is GTSNPN, CDR2 SVGIG (reference sequence). The chain joins TRBV30 to TRBJ1-4; 8 bases agree with TRBD1. This clonotype originated in a human donor in good health. The sample consisted of T cells isolated from PBMCs. The CDR3 bases are TGTGCCTGGACAGGGGGCGTAGAACTGTTTTTT. It translates to CAWTGGVELFF.